Presented here are 12 T cell receptor beta chains from one specimen sequenced in a study of CD8+ T cells in alopecia areata. Sequencing used cDNA as its template, made by extracting RNA and reverse transcribing it. The method was immunoSEQ multiplex PCR; TCRdb's version includes in-frame clones alone and lacks a portion of them. The sample carries roughly 100,000 clones, 55% to 70% recorded once. Regarding treatment: oral pan-JAK inhibitor, 5-10 mg twice daily. The specimen comprised CD8+ T cells sorted from blood, sampled between weeks 55 and 65, from a patient treated with tofacitinib. These receptors were collected from a human donor with alopecia areata.

V gene TRBV29-1 combines with J gene TRBJ2-1; D may correspond to TRBD1 or TRBD2 (5 bases each). Germline loops: CDR1 SQVTM, CDR2 ANQGSEA. Trimming removed 3 bases from V and 6 bases from J, with 6 bases in between. The CDR3 length is 11 residues. CDR3 sequence reads: CSVEGVNEQFF. The CDR3 bases are TGCAGCGTTGAGGGGGTCAATGAGCAGTTCTTC.

The rearrangement uses TRBV25-1 and TRBJ2-5; D remains ambiguous. The CDR3 has 14 amino acids. Between the trimmed V and J ends, which lost 2 bases and 5 bases, there was a span of 12 bases. CDR1 MGHDK and CDR2 SYGVNS come from the germline V gene. CDR3 sequence: CASSESPPGETQYF. The DNA for the CDR3 is TGTGCCAGCAGTGAAAGTCCCCCTGGGGAGACCCAGTACTTC.

The V gene is TRBV29-1, the J gene TRBJ1-2, with 7 bases aligning to TRBD1. J was trimmed by 4 bases and V by 6 bases; bases with no gene match: 8. The CDR3 totals 13 residues. Germline V CDR1 and CDR2: SQVTM, ANQGSEA. The CDR3 spells CSVERDSFYGYTF. Here the CDR3 DNA reads TGCAGCGTAGAGCGGGACAGCTTCTATGGCTACACCTTC.

This chain connects TRBV5-1 to TRBJ2-3; 8 bases agree with TRBD2. The germline V gene encodes CDR1 SGHRS and CDR2 YFSETQ. Losses at the gene ends were 1 base for V and 1 base for J; bases not matched to a gene: 8. This CDR3 is 17 amino acids long. The CDR3 loop reads CASSLIAGLAGTDTQYF. The CDR3 DNA follows: TGCGCCAGCAGCTTGATTGCCGGACTAGCAGGCACAGATACGCAGTATTTT. Complete variable domain (other parts from reference TRBV5-1 and TRBJ2-3): KAGVTQTPRYLIKTRGQQVTLSCSPISGHRSVSWYQQTPGQGLQFLFEYFSETQRNKGNFPGRFSGRQFSNSRSEMNVSTLELGDSALYLCASSLIAGLAGTDTQYFGPGTRLTVL.

The chain couples TRBV9 to TRBJ2-1, with TRBD1 matching over 11 bases. The V segment lost 0 bases and the J segment 7 bases; nucleotides outside the gene matches: 3. CDR1 and CDR2 (germline): SGDLS, YYNGEE. This CDR3 is built from 15 residues. This chain's CDR3 is CASSVGTGGFNEQFF. CDR3 sequence (DNA): TGTGCCAGCAGCGTAGGGACAGGGGGCTTTAATGAGCAGTTCTTC.

The CDR3 sequence: CASSPRNQMGGYTF. Here the CDR3 DNA reads TGTGCCAGCAGTCCCCGGAACCAGATGGGGGGCTACACCTTC. The chain combines TRBV27 with TRBJ1-2; no clear D. This CDR3 has 14 residues. Germline CDR1 reads MNHEY; CDR2 reads SMNVEV (reference sequence). V was cut by 5 bases and J by 8 bases, with 18 bases left in between.

The rearrangement links TRBV15 to TRBJ2-5, with D perhaps given as TRBD1 or TRBD2 (6 bases each). Trimming removed 5 bases from V and 2 bases from J, with 15 bases in between. Per the germline V gene, CDR1 is LNHNV and CDR2 is YYDKDF (reference sequence). The CDR3 spans 15 residues. The CDR3 bases are TGTGCCACCAGCCCAAACGGGGGCCAACAAGAGACCCAGTACTTC. Its translation: CATSPNGGQQETQYF.

The V gene is TRBV10-3, the J gene TRBJ2-2; 7 bases line up with TRBD1. The V and J ends lost 7 bases and 3 bases, in that order; junction bases with no gene match: 2. The germline gives CDR1 ENHRY, CDR2 SYGVKD. The CDR3 length is 13 residues. CDR3 amino acids: CAINRGDTGELFF. The CDR3 nucleotides read TGTGCCATCAACAGGGGCGACACCGGGGAGCTGTTTTTT.

The V call is TRBV7-9, the J call TRBJ2-1; 7 bases agree with TRBD2. Germline lookup yields CDR1 SEHNR and CDR2 FQNEAQ (reference sequence). V lost 5 bases and J lost 10; bases outside the gene matches: 8. The CDR3 totals 13 residues. CDR3 DNA sequence: TGTGCCAGCAGCCCTCCGGGGGGTGTGGAGCAGTTCTTC. This gives the protein CASSPPGGVEQFF.

This chain connects TRBV13 to TRBJ2-7; D perhaps matches TRBD1 (5 bases). The CDR3 extends over 13 amino acids. Trimming took 3 bases from V and 1 from J, leaving 7 bases between them. Germline assignment: CDR1 PRHDT and CDR2 FYEKMQ (reference sequence). CDR3 sequence: CASSFKGSYEQYF. Here the CDR3 DNA reads TGTGCCAGCAGCTTTAAGGGGTCCTACGAGCAGTACTTC.

This clone was seen only once. This chain uses TRBV4-1 with TRBJ1-2; D might be TRBD1 (5 bases). Trimming removed 0 bases from V and 4 bases from J, with 12 bases in between. The length of the CDR3 is 15 residues. The germline CDR1 and CDR2 sequences are MGHRA and YSYEKL. CDR3 region: CASSQDPSGSYGYTF. The DNA for the CDR3 is TGCGCCAGCAGCCAAGATCCGTCAGGGAGCTATGGCTACACCTTC.

The rearrangement uses TRBV12-5 and TRBJ1-5, with D perhaps matching TRBD1 (5 bases). Germline V gene data show CDR1 as LGHNT and CDR2 as FRNRAP. V was clipped by 1 base and J by 4 bases, with 8 bases between them. The CDR3 spans 14 residues. CDR3 sequence reads: CASGLGTSNQPQHF. DNA for the CDR3: TGTGCTAGTGGTTTGGGGACATCTAATCAGCCCCAGCATTTT. The full variable domain, completed using reference TRBV12-5 and TRBJ1-5, is DARVTQTPRHKVTEMGQEVTMRCQPILGHNTVFWYRQTMMQGLELLAYFRNRAPLDDSGMPKDRFSAEMPDATLATLKIQPSEPRDSAVYFCASGLGTSNQPQHFGDGTRLSIL.